This T cell receptor beta chain stems from a study of blood T cells in healthy people across ages. Study-wide points: Significant beta diversity loss was already apparent by age approximately 38, declining roughly linearly.

PCR was performed a second time for roughly 6 to 12 cycles using a sample-barcoded 5' primer and a J-beta primer mix. TCRdb reprocessed the 5' RACE reads via MiXCR and lists one record per CDR3 protein. The sample comprises 600,000 or so distinct CDR3 sequences, 40% to 50% of which are singletons, and 20% to 25% rests with the top ten. Germline V gene lookup returns CDR1 ENHRY and CDR2 SYGVKD. V was pared by 10 bases and J by 3 bases, with 6 bases of the junction left unmatched. CDR3 length: 13 amino acids. As regards this clonotype: Its target is unknown.

Caucasian, healthy and from Russia, the donors were aged between 6 and 90. The chain has TRBV10-3 and TRBJ2-5; 9 bases align to TRBD1. The sequenced sample was blood. The sequence derives from a man older than 75 in good health. The CDR3 is CATNWDREETQYF. The CDR3 DNA reads as TGTGCCACCAACTGGGACAGGGAAGAGACCCAGTACTTC.